This T cell receptor beta chain was obtained from a study of blood T cell repertoires in COVID-19. Study context: The cDNA or gDNA used as material had been derived from T cells, B-cell-depleted T cells, or PBMCs.

Generated by immunoSEQ multiplex PCR, the TCRdb table keeps only in-frame clones and is missing some. The table has some 330,000 clones, approximately 87% seen once. The V gene's germline CDR1 is MGHDK and CDR2 SYGVNS. V dropped 5 bases and J dropped 6 bases, with 13 bases sitting between them. This CDR3 is built from 13 residues. This TCR derives from a man between 35 and 55 years old in a cohort exposed to, infected with or recovered from COVID-19 (not recorded which). Input material: PBMCs or T cells enriched from blood (not recorded which). This chain uses TRBV25-1 with TRBJ1-2; D unclear. As DNA, the CDR3 is TGTGCCAGCAGTCCGGGGTACTTGGATGGCTACACCTTC. Translated: CASSPGYLDGYTF.